A single sample is the source of the 9 T cell receptor beta chains below, sequenced in a study of post-analysis software for immune sequencing data. Study results and limitations: Included in a set of about 5 TRBV segments more frequent in patients than controls were TRBV5-6, TRBV5-1 and TRBV20-1.

Their cognate antigens are unknown. Each TCR beta cDNA library carried unique molecular identifiers. TCRdb itself ran the PCR reads through MiXCR, one entry per CDR3 protein. The data show 700,000 to 900,000 distinct CDR3 sequences, around 46% seen once. Sequenced input: blood. The receptors come from a girl aged 5-17 years with multiple sclerosis.

The chain has TRBV24-1 and TRBJ2-1; the D gene is possibly TRBD2 (5 bases). Germline CDR1 reads KGHDR; CDR2 reads SFDVKD. Trimming took 4 bases from V and 3 from J, leaving 12 bases between them. CDR3 length: 15 amino acids. The CDR3 loop is CATSDLSGGYNEQFF. The CDR3 DNA sequence: TGTGCCACCAGTGACCTCAGCGGAGGCTACAATGAGCAGTTCTTC.

Only a few counts were recorded for this clonotype. The CDR3 loop reads CASSLDRVVTYEQYF. In DNA form, the CDR3 reads TGTGCCAGCAGCTTGGACAGGGTAGTCACCTACGAGCAGTACTTC. The chain couples TRBV5-6 to TRBJ2-7; D might be TRBD1 (6 bases). The CDR3 extends over 15 amino acids. Germline V gene data show CDR1 as SGHDT and CDR2 as YYEEEE. The ends were cut back, 0 bases at V and 2 bases at J, with 12 bases in the middle.

The chain joins TRBV3-1 to TRBJ1-2; D remains ambiguous. Germline V gene lookup returns CDR1 LGHDT and CDR2 YNNKEL (reference sequence). V was clipped by 1 base and J by 3 bases, with 15 bases between them. The CDR3 extends over 16 amino acids. CDR3 loop: CASSQGGGRTYYGYTF. The CDR3 DNA is TGTGCCAGCAGCCAAGGGGGAGGCAGGACCTACTATGGCTACACCTTC.

This clonotype appeared a few times. The V call is TRBV24-1, the J call TRBJ2-7; D may be TRBD1 (6 bases). The end of the DNA aligns better with TRBJ2-5, so the J call may be wrong. Germline lookup yields CDR1 KGHDR and CDR2 SFDVKD. The CDR3 is 17 amino acids. The CDR3 nucleotides are TGTGCCACCAGTGATATGGCAACAGGGTTTGAACGAGAGACCCAGTACTTC. Translation gives CATSDMATGFERETQYF.

The chain joins TRBV6-6 to TRBJ2-3, with TRBD1 matching over 10 bases. The CDR3 loop spans 16 amino acids. V lost 6 bases and J lost 5; bases outside the gene matches: 11. Germline V gives CDR1 MNHNY, CDR2 SVGAGI (reference sequence). CDR3 coding DNA: TGTGCCAGCAGAACCCCCGGGGACAGGGGACAAGATACGCAGTATTTT. This sequence encodes CASRTPGDRGQDTQYF.

The chain joins TRBV28 to TRBJ2-3, with D perhaps TRBD1 (5 bases). Trimming pared 2 bases from V and 0 bases from J, leaving 9 bases between. The CDR3 loop spans 15 amino acids. CDR1 and CDR2 (germline): MDHEN, SYDVKM. In DNA, the CDR3 is TGTGCCAGCAGTTTACCCCCAGGGAGCACAGATACGCAGTATTTT. It translates to CASSLPPGSTDTQYF.

The sample holds a few counts of this clonotype. The chain combines TRBV20-1 with TRBJ1-1; D not certain. This CDR3 contains 15 residues. The V gene's germline CDR1 is DFQATT and CDR2 SNEGSKA (reference sequence). The V and J ends lost 5 bases and 0 bases respectively, with 16 bases between them. This CDR3 reads CSAFREVLMNTEAFF. The CDR3 nucleotides read TGCAGTGCTTTCCGGGAGGTCTTAATGAACACTGAAGCTTTCTTT.

V gene TRBV30 combines with J gene TRBJ1-1; 8 bases align to TRBD1. J lost 5 bases, V lost 3 bases, and 8 bases had no gene match. Germline CDR1 is GTSNPN and CDR2 is SVGIG (reference sequence). The CDR3 sequence is 14 residues long. CDR3 nucleotide sequence: TGTGCCTGGAGGCGACAGGGGAGGGGTACTGAAGCTTTCTTT. Protein sequence: CAWRRQGRGTEAFF.

The rearrangement joins TRBV7-9 to TRBJ2-5, with D possibly being TRBD1 (5 bases). The length of the CDR3 is 14 residues. Trimming stripped 3 bases from V and 4 bases from J, with 12 bases between. CDR1 SEHNR and CDR2 FQNEAQ come from the germline V gene (reference sequence). The CDR3 bases are TGTGCCAGCAGCTTGGTTCAGGGTCCAGAGACCCAGTACTTC. Translation gives CASSLVQGPETQYF.